The entry below describes one TCR beta chain. This specimen comes from a study of cytomegalovirus exposure and HLA in healthy donors. PCR was performed using 60 Vbeta and 13 Jbeta primers. Assay: immunoSEQ multiplex PCR; the TCRdb copy retains only in-frame clones and omits some. The table shows around 21,000 clones, with over 65% occurring only once. Everyone who donated was a healthy bone marrow donor. Sample: PBMCs. This sequence was found in a man aged 60 to 75 in good health and CMV-seronegative.

The CDR3 DNA reads as TGTGCCAGCAGCAAAGTATCCCGGGGGGATAATCAGCCCCAGCATTTT. Translating gives CASSKVSRGDNQPQHF. The V gene is TRBV21-1, the J gene TRBJ1-5. TRBV21-1 is assigned pseudogene status. The CDR3 spans 16 residues.